A single sample gave rise to the 14 T cell receptor beta chains below, sequenced in a study of blood T cell repertoires in COVID-19. Method: immunoSEQ multiplex PCR; TCRdb's copy keeps in-frame clones and lacks some. The profile shows approximately 270,000 clones, 91% of them singletons. The sequencing input was PBMCs or T cells enriched from blood (not recorded which). The receptors derive from a man aged 35-49 years who had been exposed to COVID-19.

The chain couples TRBV19 to TRBJ1-4, with 8 bases identical to TRBD1. CDR3 length equals 19 residues. The V and J ends lost 6 bases and 7 bases, in that order; junction bases with no gene match: 22. CDR1 is LNHDA, CDR2 SQIVND, per germline (reference sequence). The CDR3 loop is CASRPIGQGREIGREKLFF. Written as DNA, the CDR3 is TGTGCCAGTAGACCAATAGGACAGGGTCGGGAAATCGGACGTGAAAAACTGTTTTTT.

The chain employs TRBV7-2 and TRBJ2-3, with D possibly being TRBD1 (5 bases). This CDR3 region has 11 residues. CDR1 and CDR2 (germline): SGHTA, FQGNSA. Trimming cost V 5 bases and J 10 bases, with 10 bases left between them. In nucleotides, the CDR3 is TGTGCCAGCAGCCGCCAGGGCGCGCAGTATTTT. Its translation is CASSRQGAQYF.

V and J are TRBV28 and TRBJ2-7, with D hard to call. The length of the CDR3 is 14 residues. CDR1 and CDR2 from the germline V gene are MDHEN and SYDVKM. V lost 3 bases and J lost 6, with 15 bases in between. CDR3 bases: TGTGCCAGCAGTTTCGCGACTGCCTATTTCGAGCAGTACTTC. Protein sequence: CASSFATAYFEQYF.

This sequence joins TRBV9 and TRBJ2-1, with 8 bases that match TRBD1. Germline values: CDR1 SGDLS, CDR2 YYNGEE. The length of the CDR3 is 15 residues. The trim removed 3 bases at V and 7 bases at J, leaving 9 bases unmatched. CDR3 nucleotides: TGTGCCAGCAGCGGCGGACAGGGAAGTGGGAATGAGCAGTTCTTC. Its protein product is CASSGGQGSGNEQFF.

The rearrangement links TRBV5-4 to TRBJ2-6; tentative D call: TRBD1 (5 bases). Germline loops: CDR1 SGHNT, CDR2 YYREEE (reference sequence). With 0 bases removed from V and 7 bases from J, the gap between germline ends came to 11 bases. The length of the CDR3 is 15 residues. This chain's CDR3 is CASSLGGREANVLTF. CDR3 in DNA: TGTGCCAGCAGCTTGGGAGGCAGGGAAGCCAACGTCCTGACTTTC.

This clone occurred once. The J gene is TRBJ2-2, the V gene TRBV4-2; 13 positions agree with TRBD2. The CDR3 runs to 17 residues. In germline, CDR1 is LGHNA, CDR2 YNFKEQ. Trimming cost V 7 bases and J 3 bases; bases outside gene matches: 8. CDR3 sequence (DNA): TGTGCCAGCACTAAGACTAGCGGGAGGTCCGACACCGGGGAGCTGTTTTTT. This sequence encodes CASTKTSGRSDTGELFF.

The rearrangement links TRBV3-1 (or the pseudogene TRBV3-2) to TRBJ2-7; 10 positions match TRBD1. Germline CDR1 LGHDT, CDR2 YNNKEL (reference sequence). The CDR3 is 16 residues long. V shed 0 bases and J 5 bases; nucleotides not matched to a gene: 7. CDR3 residues: CASSQEDRGRFNEQYF. The DNA of the CDR3 is TGTGCCAGCAGCCAAGAAGACAGGGGGCGATTCAACGAGCAGTACTTC.

The chain is built from TRBV4-2 and TRBJ2-7, with 11 bases matching TRBD2. V dropped 1 base and J dropped 6; count of bases not matched to a gene: 5. Germline V gene data show CDR1 as LGHNA and CDR2 as YNFKEQ. The CDR3 length is 15 residues. CDR3 protein: CASSQVALAGAEQYF. As DNA, the CDR3 is TGTGCCAGCAGCCAAGTTGCACTAGCGGGAGCCGAGCAGTACTTC.

The chain joins TRBV20-1 to TRBJ2-5; 9 bases agree with TRBD2. The germline V gene encodes CDR1 DFQATT and CDR2 SNEGSKA (reference sequence). V was pared by 3 bases and J by 5 bases, with 16 bases of the junction left unmatched. The CDR3 covers 17 residues. CDR3 loop: CSASAGTSTFFRETQYF. CDR3 bases: TGCAGTGCTAGTGCCGGGACTAGCACTTTTTTCAGGGAGACCCAGTACTTC.

The J gene is TRBJ1-5, the V gene TRBV7-8; 8 nucleotides align to TRBD1. J gave up 3 bases and V 1 base, and 5 bases lay outside the gene matches. The CDR3 has 16 residues. Germline-derived CDR1 and CDR2 are SGHVS and FQNEAQ. CDR3 sequence reads: CASSLGGQGVNQPQHF. The DNA for the CDR3 is TGTGCCAGCAGCTTAGGAGGACAGGGAGTCAATCAGCCCCAGCATTTT.

The rearrangement links TRBV19 to TRBJ1-5; D ambiguous. The V end was cut by 10 bases, the J end by 2 bases, with 12 bases between. Germline-derived CDR1 and CDR2 are LNHDA and SQIVND (reference sequence). This CDR3 has 13 residues. CDR3: CATREGGNQPQHF. Written as DNA, the CDR3 is TGTGCCACCCGAGAGGGAGGCAATCAGCCCCAGCATTTT.

The rearrangement links TRBV5-4 to TRBJ2-7; 8 positions agree with TRBD1. V shed 4 bases and J 3 bases; nucleotides not matched to a gene: 6. The CDR3 extends over 14 amino acids. Germline V gene sequence: CDR1 SGHNT, CDR2 YYREEE (reference sequence). CDR3 amino acids: CASSIPGTGYEQYF. For the CDR3, the DNA is TGTGCCAGCAGCATCCCCGGGACAGGCTACGAGCAGTACTTC.

The chain joins TRBV9 to TRBJ2-3; 12 bases fit TRBD2. CDR1 SGDLS and CDR2 YYNGEE come from the germline V gene. CDR3 size: 16 residues. Trimming cost V 1 base and J 4 bases; bases outside gene matches: 4. The CDR3 loop reads CASSVLLAGGADTQYF. The CDR3 nucleotides are TGTGCCAGCAGCGTACTACTAGCGGGAGGAGCAGATACGCAGTATTTT.

This chain links TRBV11-2 with TRBJ1-3; D possibly corresponds to TRBD1 (6 bases). Trimming pared 5 bases from V and 0 bases from J, leaving 11 bases between. The CDR3 is 15 amino acids. Looked up from germline, CDR1 is SGHAT and CDR2 is FQNNGV. The CDR3: CASSPTGTSGNTIYF. The DNA of the CDR3 is TGTGCCAGCAGCCCTACAGGGACCTCTGGAAACACCATATATTTT.